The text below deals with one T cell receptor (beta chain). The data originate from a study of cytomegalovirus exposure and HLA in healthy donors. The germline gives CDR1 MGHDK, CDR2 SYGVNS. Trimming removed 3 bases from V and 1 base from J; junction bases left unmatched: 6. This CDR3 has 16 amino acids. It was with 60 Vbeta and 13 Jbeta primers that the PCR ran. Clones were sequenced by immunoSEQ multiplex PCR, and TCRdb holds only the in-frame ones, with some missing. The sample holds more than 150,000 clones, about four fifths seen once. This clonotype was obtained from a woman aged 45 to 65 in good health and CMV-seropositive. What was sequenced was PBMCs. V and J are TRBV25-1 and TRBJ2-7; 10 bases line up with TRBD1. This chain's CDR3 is CASSEGWDRGSYEQYF. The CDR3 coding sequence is TGTGCCAGCAGTGAGGGATGGGACAGGGGTTCCTACGAGCAGTACTTC.